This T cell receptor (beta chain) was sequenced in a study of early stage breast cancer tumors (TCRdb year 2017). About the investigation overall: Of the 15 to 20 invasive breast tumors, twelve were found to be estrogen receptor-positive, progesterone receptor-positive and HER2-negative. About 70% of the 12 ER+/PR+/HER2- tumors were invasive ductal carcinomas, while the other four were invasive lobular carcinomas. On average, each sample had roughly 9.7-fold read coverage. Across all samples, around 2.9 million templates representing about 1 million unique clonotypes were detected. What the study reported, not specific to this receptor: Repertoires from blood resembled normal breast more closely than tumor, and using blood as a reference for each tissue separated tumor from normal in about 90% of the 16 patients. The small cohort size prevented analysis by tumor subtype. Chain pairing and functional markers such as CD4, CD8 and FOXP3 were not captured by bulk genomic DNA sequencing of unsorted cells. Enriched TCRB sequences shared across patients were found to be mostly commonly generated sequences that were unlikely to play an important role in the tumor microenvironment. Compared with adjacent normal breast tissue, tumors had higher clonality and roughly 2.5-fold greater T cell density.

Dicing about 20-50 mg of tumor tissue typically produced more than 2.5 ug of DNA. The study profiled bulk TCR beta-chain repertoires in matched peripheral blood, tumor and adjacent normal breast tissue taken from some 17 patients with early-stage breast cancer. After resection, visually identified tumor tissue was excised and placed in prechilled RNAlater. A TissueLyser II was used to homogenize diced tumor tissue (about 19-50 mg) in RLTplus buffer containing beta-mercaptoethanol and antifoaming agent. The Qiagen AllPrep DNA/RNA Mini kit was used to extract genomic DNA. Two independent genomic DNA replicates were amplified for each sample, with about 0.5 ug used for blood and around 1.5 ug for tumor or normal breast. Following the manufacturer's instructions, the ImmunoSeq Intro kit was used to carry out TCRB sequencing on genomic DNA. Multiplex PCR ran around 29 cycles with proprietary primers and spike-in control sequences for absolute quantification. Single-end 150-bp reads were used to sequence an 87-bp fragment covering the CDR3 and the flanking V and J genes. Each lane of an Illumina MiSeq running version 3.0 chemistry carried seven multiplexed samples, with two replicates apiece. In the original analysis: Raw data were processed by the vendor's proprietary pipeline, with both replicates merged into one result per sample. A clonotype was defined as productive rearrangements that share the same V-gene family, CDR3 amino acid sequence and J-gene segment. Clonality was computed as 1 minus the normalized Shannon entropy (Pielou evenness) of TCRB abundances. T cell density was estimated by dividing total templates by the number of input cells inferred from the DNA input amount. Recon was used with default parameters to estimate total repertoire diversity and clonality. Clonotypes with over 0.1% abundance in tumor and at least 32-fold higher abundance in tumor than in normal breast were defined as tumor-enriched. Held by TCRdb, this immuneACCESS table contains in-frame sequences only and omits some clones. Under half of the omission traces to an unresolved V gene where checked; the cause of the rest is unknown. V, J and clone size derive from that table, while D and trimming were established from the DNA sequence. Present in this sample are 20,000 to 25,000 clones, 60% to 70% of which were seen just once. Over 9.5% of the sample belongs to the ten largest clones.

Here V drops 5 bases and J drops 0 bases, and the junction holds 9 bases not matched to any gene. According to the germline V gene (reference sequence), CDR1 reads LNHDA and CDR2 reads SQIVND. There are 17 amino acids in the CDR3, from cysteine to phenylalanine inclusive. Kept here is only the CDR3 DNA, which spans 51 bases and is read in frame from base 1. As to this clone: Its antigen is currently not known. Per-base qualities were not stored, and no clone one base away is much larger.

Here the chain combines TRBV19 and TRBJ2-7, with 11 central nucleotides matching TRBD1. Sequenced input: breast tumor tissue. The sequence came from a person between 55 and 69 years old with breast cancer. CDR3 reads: CASSRRTGGAVSYEQYF. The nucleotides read TGTGCCAGTAGTCGTCGGACAGGGGGCGCGGTCTCCTACGAGCAGTACTTC.